The following is a T cell receptor (beta chain) sequence with its context. The antigen is unknown. The table came from immunoSEQ multiplex PCR; TCRdb's copy has only in-frame clones and leaves some out. The data show over 4,000 clones, approximately 61% seen once. These data belong to a study of CD4+ T cells in melanoma. Study results and caveats: Reportedly, melanoma neoantigen-specific CD4+ T cells showed varied differentiation states. A reported correlation linked neoantigen-specific CD4+ T cells to CD8+, macrophage and B cell function.

Sequences were obtained from cells from a culture (not recorded whether cultured in vitro). This TCR derives from a human donor with melanoma.

CDR3 sequence reads: CASSISGANYGYTF. As DNA, the CDR3 is TGTGCCAGTAGTATCTCCGGGGCAAACTATGGCTACACCTTC. This chain links TRBV19 with TRBJ1-2, with a weak D call TRBD1 (5 bases). Trimming took 3 bases from V and 2 from J, leaving 10 bases between them. The germline V gene encodes CDR1 LNHDA and CDR2 SQIVND (reference sequence). CDR3 size: 14 residues.